These 12 T cell receptor beta chains were all obtained from the same sample, sequenced in a study of patients and donors after allogeneic stem cell transplantation. Each CDR3 protein gets one entry after TCRdb re-called the RT-PCR reads with MiXCR. The sample carries approximately 90,000 distinct CDR3 sequences, just under 5% recorded once. Sequencing used blood, either unsorted or a sorted T cell fraction (not recorded which). The receptors originated from a human donor who was either an allogeneic HSCT recipient or a stem cell or donor lymphocyte infusion donor (not recorded which). It is not recorded whose cells these are; they may come from a transplant donor.

There are many counts of this clonotype. The chain links TRBV20-1 to TRBJ2-5, with TRBD2 identical over 7 bases. The CDR3 loop spans 16 amino acids. After removal of 1 base from V and 7 bases from J, the junction contained 15 bases not matched to a gene. Germline V gives CDR1 DFQATT, CDR2 SNEGSKA (reference sequence). In DNA form, the CDR3 reads TGCAGTGCTAGAGTACCTCTAGCGGCACGTGGATGGACCCAGTACTTC. This sequence encodes CSARVPLAARGWTQYF.

This clonotype was observed many times. The J gene is TRBJ2-2, the V gene TRBV27; 16 bases are shared with TRBD2. Trimming removed 6 bases from V and 6 bases from J; junction bases left unmatched: 7. This CDR3 comprises 17 residues. Per germline, CDR1 MNHEY and CDR2 SMNVEV (reference sequence). CDR3 DNA: TGTGCCAGCAGACAGGGACTAGCGGGAGGGGTCCCCGGGGAGCTGTTTTTT. The encoded protein is CASRQGLAGGVPGELFF.

This clonotype was counted at least ten times. The CDR3: CASSSLGGSGNTIYF. In DNA, the CDR3 is TGTGCCAGCAGCTCGTTAGGGGGATCTGGAAACACCATATATTTT. The chain couples TRBV7-9 to TRBJ1-3; a possible D gene is TRBD1 (6 bases). Germline V lookup: CDR1 SEHNR, CDR2 FQNEAQ (reference sequence). The V gene lost 4 bases and the J gene lost 1 base, with 11 bases spanning the gap. CDR3 length: 15 residues.

The chain uses TRBV20-1 and TRBJ2-7, with TRBD2 matching 14 bases. Germline V gene data show CDR1 as DFQATT and CDR2 as SNEGSKA (reference sequence). J gave up 0 bases and V 5 bases, and 9 bases lay outside the gene matches. This CDR3 region has 17 residues. The CDR3 protein is CSAPSGLAGGPSYEQYF. The CDR3 DNA reads TGCAGTGCTCCCTCCGGACTAGCGGGAGGCCCCTCCTACGAGCAGTACTTC.

The sample holds a few counts of this clonotype. The chain recombines TRBV5-6 with TRBJ1-4; D is unresolved. Germline V gene sequence: CDR1 SGHDT, CDR2 YYEEEE. Trimming stripped 1 base from V and 0 bases from J, with 4 bases between. The CDR3 totals 14 residues. The CDR3 region has the DNA TGTGCCAGCAGCTTGTTGGCAACTAATGAAAAACTGTTTTTT. As protein: CASSLLATNEKLFF. Filled out from reference TRBV5-6 and TRBJ1-4, the complete variable domain reads DAGVTQSPTHLIKTRGQQVTLRCSPKSGHDTVSWYQQALGQGPQFIFQYYEEEERQRGNFPDRFSGHQFPNYSSELNVNALLLGDSALYLCASSLLATNEKLFFGSGTQLSVL.

This clonotype was seen more than once but under ten times. This chain uses TRBV11-2 with TRBJ2-3; 11 nucleotides align to TRBD1. V dropped 5 bases and J dropped 4; count of bases not matched to a gene: 11. The germline V gene encodes CDR1 SGHAT and CDR2 FQNNGV. The CDR3 loop spans 17 amino acids. The CDR3 nucleotides are TGTGCCAGCAGCCCTAAGGACAGGGGGCATATAGCAGATACGCAGTATTTT. Translation gives CASSPKDRGHIADTQYF. Supplemented by reference TRBV11-2 and TRBJ2-3, the full variable domain reads EAGVAQSPRYKIIEKRQSVAFWCNPISGHATLYWYQQILGQGPKLLIQFQNNGVVDDSQLPKDRFSAERLKGVDSTLKIQPAKLEDSAVYLCASSPKDRGHIADTQYFGPGTRLTVL.

The table lists this clonotype with a few counts. The chain carries TRBV20-1 and TRBJ2-7; TRBD1 aligns across 9 bases. The CDR3 loop spans 15 amino acids. The germline V gene has CDR1 DFQATT and CDR2 SNEGSKA (reference sequence). J gave up 6 bases and V 0 bases, and 9 bases lay outside the gene matches. This CDR3 is CSARDGAGQGSEQYF. The CDR3 DNA sequence: TGCAGTGCTAGAGACGGAGCGGGACAGGGTAGCGAGCAGTACTTC.

This clonotype was observed at least ten times. This sequence joins TRBV28 and TRBJ2-7, with 7 bases fitting TRBD1. Unmatched junction bases numbered 9, after V lost 6 bases and J lost 7 bases. The length of the CDR3 is 13 residues. The V gene's germline CDR1 is MDHEN and CDR2 SYDVKM. The CDR3 region is CASRRQGPREQYF. The DNA for the CDR3 is TGTGCCAGCAGGAGACAGGGCCCTAGAGAGCAGTACTTC.

This clonotype was observed many times. The genes are TRBV11-2 and TRBJ2-5, with a weak D call TRBD1 (6 bases). In germline, CDR1 is SGHAT, CDR2 FQNNGV. V lost 5 bases and J lost 2, with 12 bases in between. The CDR3 length is 14 residues. DNA of the CDR3: TGTGCCAGCAGCCCTGGGGACATTCAAGAGACCCAGTACTTC. It encodes CASSPGDIQETQYF.

This clonotype was observed a few times. J is TRBJ1-4 and V is TRBV5-1; no firm D call. Trimming pared 2 bases from V and 3 bases from J, leaving 11 bases between. This CDR3 contains 15 residues. Germline CDR1 is SGHRS and CDR2 is YFSETQ. For the CDR3, the DNA is TGCGCCAGCAGCTTACAAGGGTGGGCTAATGAAAAACTGTTTTTT. Translating it yields CASSLQGWANEKLFF.

This clonotype was found many times. The rearrangement joins TRBV28 to TRBJ2-7, with 8 bases identical to TRBD2. CDR1 and CDR2 from the germline V gene are MDHEN and SYDVKM. There are 17 residues in the CDR3. V lost 4 bases, J lost 1 base, and 12 bases stayed unmatched. The CDR3 protein is CASSSGRRTSLSYEQYF. CDR3 nucleotide sequence: TGTGCCAGCAGTTCGGGGCGACGGACTAGCCTGTCCTACGAGCAGTACTTC.

This clonotype came up many times. The chain recombines TRBV11-2 with TRBJ2-1; the D is unclear. Germline V gene sequence: CDR1 SGHAT, CDR2 FQNNGV. V was trimmed by 5 bases and J by 7 bases, leaving 18 bases between them. The CDR3 extends over 15 amino acids. The chain's CDR3 is CASSPLGSRLNEQFF. CDR3 bases: TGTGCCAGCAGCCCGCTGGGTAGTAGGCTAAATGAGCAGTTCTTC.